The subject of this entry is one T cell receptor (beta chain). The sample belongs to a study of blood T cell repertoires in COVID-19. The wider study: Nucleic acid was either cDNA or gDNA, and it came from T cells, B-cell-depleted T cells, or PBMCs.

Membership in each cohort depended on participant-reported clinical history. Germline CDR1 reads LGHDT; CDR2 reads YNNKEL (reference sequence). V trimming: 4 bases; J trimming: 5 bases; junction bases outside the gene matches: 8. The CDR3 totals 14 residues. Methods used by the authors: From reference gene primer amplification, estimates of nucleated cell counts were derived. The protocol was immunoSEQ multiplex PCR, while the TCRdb copy is restricted to in-frame clones and leaves out a portion. Clone size and V and J calls were adopted from that table, with D and trimming inferred from the DNA. The data hold about 210,000 clones, with about 76% observed a single time.

What was sequenced was PBMCs or T cells enriched from blood (not recorded which). This TCR was recovered from a woman in her forties or fifties with acute COVID-19. The chain combines TRBV3-1 (or the pseudogene TRBV3-2) with TRBJ2-7; 7 nucleotides match TRBD2. The CDR3 loop reads CASSPHPGGNEQYF. DNA of the CDR3: TGTGCCAGCAGCCCCCATCCCGGGGGGAACGAGCAGTACTTC.